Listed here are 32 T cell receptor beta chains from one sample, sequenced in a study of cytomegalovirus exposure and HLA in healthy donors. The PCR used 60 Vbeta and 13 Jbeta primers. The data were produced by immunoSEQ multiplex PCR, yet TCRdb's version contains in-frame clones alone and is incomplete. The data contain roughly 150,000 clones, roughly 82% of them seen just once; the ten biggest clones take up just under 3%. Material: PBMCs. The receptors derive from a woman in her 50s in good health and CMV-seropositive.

CDR3 in DNA: TGTGCCAGTAGTACAGCCGGGACAGGGTCGGTCGGTGGCTACACCTTC. Its translation is CASSTAGTGSVGGYTF. The V and J genes are TRBV19 and TRBJ1-2; TRBD1 agrees at 9 bases. V was clipped by 4 bases and J by 7 bases; unmatched bases: 13. The CDR3 sequence is 16 residues long. CDR1 LNHDA and CDR2 SQIVND come from the germline V gene (reference sequence).

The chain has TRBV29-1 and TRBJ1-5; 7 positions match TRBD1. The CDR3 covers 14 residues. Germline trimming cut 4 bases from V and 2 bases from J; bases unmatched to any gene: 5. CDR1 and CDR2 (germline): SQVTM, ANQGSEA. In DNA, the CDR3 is TGCAGCGTTGTTCGGGGACAGCGCAATCAGCCCCAGCATTTT. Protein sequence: CSVVRGQRNQPQHF.

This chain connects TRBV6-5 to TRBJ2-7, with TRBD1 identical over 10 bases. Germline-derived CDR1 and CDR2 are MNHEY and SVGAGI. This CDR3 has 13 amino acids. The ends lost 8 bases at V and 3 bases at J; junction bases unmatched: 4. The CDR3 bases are TGTGCCAGCTCTGGGACAGGGGACTACGAGCAGTACTTC. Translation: CASSGTGDYEQYF.

CDR3 coding DNA: TGTGCCAGCAGCTTGGTGGGGGGGAACACTGAAGCTTTCTTT. It yields the protein CASSLVGGNTEAFF. This rearrangement joins TRBV5-6 to TRBJ1-1, with D perhaps TRBD1 (5 bases). The CDR3 covers 14 residues. V was shortened by 0 bases and J by 1 base, with 7 bases between the two germline ends. CDR1 and CDR2 (germline): SGHDT, YYEEEE. The whole variable domain, filled in from reference TRBV5-6 and TRBJ1-1, reads DAGVTQSPTHLIKTRGQQVTLRCSPKSGHDTVSWYQQALGQGPQFIFQYYEEEERQRGNFPDRFSGHQFPNYSSELNVNALLLGDSALYLCASSLVGGNTEAFFGQGTRLTVV.

CDR3 in amino acids: CASSLWQGSDTEAFF. In nucleotides, the CDR3 is TGTGCCAGCAGTTTATGGCAGGGAAGTGACACTGAAGCTTTCTTT. The rearrangement links TRBV27 to TRBJ1-1; TRBD1 is a possible D gene (5 bases). This CDR3 comprises 15 residues. Germline values: CDR1 MNHEY, CDR2 SMNVEV (reference sequence). V was trimmed by 1 base and J by 3 bases, leaving 12 bases between them.

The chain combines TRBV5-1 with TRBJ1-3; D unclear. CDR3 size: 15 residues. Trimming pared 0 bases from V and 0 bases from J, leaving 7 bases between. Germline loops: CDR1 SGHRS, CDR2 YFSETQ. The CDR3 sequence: CASSLGARSGNTIYF. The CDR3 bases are TGCGCCAGCAGCTTGGGGGCACGCTCTGGAAACACCATATATTTT.

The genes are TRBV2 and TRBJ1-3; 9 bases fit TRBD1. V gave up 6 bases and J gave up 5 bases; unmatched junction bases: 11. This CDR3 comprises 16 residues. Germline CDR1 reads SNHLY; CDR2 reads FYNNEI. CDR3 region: CASSPGQGGIRNTIYF. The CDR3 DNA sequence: TGTGCCAGCAGCCCGGGACAGGGAGGAATCCGAAACACCATATATTTT.

The CDR3 protein is CATYRGYRGPSTEAFF. The CDR3 DNA is TGCGCCACCTACAGGGGGTACAGGGGGCCCAGCACTGAAGCTTTCTTT. V is TRBV10-2 and J is TRBJ1-1, with TRBD1 matching 9 bases. V lost 10 bases and J lost 4; bases outside the gene matches: 16. Per germline, CDR1 WSHSY and CDR2 SAAADI. The length of the CDR3 is 16 residues.

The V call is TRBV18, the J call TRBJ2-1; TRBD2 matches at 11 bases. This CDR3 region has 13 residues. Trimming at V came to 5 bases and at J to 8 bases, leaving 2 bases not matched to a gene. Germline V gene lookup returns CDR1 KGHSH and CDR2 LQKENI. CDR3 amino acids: CASSILAGDEQFF. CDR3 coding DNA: TGTGCCAGCTCAATACTAGCGGGGGATGAGCAGTTCTTC.

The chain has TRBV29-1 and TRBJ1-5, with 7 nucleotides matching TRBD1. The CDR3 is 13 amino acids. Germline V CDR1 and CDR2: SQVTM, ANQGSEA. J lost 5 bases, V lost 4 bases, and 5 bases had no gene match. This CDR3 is CSVAETGYQPQHF. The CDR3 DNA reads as TGCAGCGTTGCCGAGACAGGGTATCAGCCCCAGCATTTT.

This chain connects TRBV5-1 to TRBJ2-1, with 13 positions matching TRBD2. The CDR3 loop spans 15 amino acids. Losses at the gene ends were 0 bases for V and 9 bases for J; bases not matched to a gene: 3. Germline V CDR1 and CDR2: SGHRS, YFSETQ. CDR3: CASSLVTSGGSEQFF. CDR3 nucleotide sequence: TGCGCCAGCAGCTTGGTGACTAGCGGGGGGAGTGAGCAGTTCTTC.

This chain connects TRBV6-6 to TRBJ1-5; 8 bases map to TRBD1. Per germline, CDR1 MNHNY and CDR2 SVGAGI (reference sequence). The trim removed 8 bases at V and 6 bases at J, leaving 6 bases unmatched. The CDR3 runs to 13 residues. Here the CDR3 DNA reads TGTGCCAGCTGTCGGACAGGGTTTCAGCCCCAGCATTTT. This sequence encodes CASCRTGFQPQHF.

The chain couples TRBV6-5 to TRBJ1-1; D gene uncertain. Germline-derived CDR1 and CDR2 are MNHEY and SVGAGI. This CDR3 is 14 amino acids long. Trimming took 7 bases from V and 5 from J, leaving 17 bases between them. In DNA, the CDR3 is TGTGCCAGCACCCTATTAACGGGGAATACTGAAGCTTTCTTT. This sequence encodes CASTLLTGNTEAFF.

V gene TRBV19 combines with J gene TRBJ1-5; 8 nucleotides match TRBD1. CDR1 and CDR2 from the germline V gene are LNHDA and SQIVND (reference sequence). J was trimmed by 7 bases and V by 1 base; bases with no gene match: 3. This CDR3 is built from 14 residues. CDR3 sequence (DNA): TGTGCCAGTAGTATAGGAACAGGGGGGCAGCCCCAGCATTTT. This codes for CASSIGTGGQPQHF.

CDR3 sequence reads: CGTQGITSYEQYF. In DNA form, the CDR3 reads TGTGGAACACAGGGTATCACCTCCTACGAGCAGTACTTC. This sequence joins TRBV2 and TRBJ2-7; D perhaps matches TRBD1 (6 bases). The CDR3 runs 13 residues. Per the germline V gene, CDR1 is SNHLY and CDR2 is FYNNEI.

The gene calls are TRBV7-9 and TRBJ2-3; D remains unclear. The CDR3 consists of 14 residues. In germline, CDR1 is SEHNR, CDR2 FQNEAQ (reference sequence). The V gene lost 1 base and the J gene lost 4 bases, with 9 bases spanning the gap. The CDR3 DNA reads TGTGCCAGCAGCTTAGGTATTTCCTCAGATACGCAGTATTTT. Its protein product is CASSLGISSDTQYF.

The CDR3 nucleotides read TGTGCCAGCAGTTCCCGGACTCGGGGGGAAAAACTGTTTTTT. It codes for CASSSRTRGEKLFF. This sequence joins TRBV27 and TRBJ1-4; D is perhaps TRBD1 (5 bases). The germline V and J ends were trimmed by 4 bases and 8 bases, with 14 bases remaining between them. Germline CDR1 is MNHEY and CDR2 is SMNVEV (reference sequence). This CDR3 is 14 amino acids long.

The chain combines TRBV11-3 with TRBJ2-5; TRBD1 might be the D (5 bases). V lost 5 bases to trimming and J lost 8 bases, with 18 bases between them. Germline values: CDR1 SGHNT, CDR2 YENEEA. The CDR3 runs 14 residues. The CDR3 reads CASSDRVQGDTQYF. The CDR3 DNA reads TGTGCCAGCAGCGACCGGGTCCAGGGTGATACCCAGTACTTC.

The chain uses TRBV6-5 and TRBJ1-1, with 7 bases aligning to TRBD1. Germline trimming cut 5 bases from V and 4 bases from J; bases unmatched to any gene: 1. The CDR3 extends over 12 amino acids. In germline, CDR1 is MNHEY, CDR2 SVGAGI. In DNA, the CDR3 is TGTGCCAGCAGTACAGGGGCCACTGAAGCTTTCTTT. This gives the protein CASSTGATEAFF.

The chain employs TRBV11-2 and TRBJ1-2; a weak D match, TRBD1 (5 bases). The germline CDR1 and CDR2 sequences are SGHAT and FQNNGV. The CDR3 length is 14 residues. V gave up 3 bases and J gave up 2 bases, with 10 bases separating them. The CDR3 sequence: CASSFTDNNYGYTF. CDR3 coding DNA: TGTGCCAGCAGCTTCACGGACAACAACTATGGCTACACCTTC.

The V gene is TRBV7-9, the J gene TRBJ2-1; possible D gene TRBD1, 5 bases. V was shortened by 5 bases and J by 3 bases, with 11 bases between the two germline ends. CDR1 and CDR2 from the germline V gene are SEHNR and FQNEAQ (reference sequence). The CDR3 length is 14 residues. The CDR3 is CASSPDRVYNEQFF. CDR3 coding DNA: TGTGCCAGCAGCCCCGACAGAGTCTACAATGAGCAGTTCTTC.

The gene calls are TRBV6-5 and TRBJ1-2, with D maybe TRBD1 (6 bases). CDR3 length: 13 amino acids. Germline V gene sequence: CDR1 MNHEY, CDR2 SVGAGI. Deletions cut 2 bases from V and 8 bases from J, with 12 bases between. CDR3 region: CASSYQGLVGYTF. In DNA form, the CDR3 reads TGTGCCAGCAGTTACCAGGGGCTCGTGGGCTACACCTTC.

CDR3 coding DNA: TGTGCCAGCAGCTTGGATCCCGGTCAGCCCCAGCATTTT. As protein: CASSLDPGQPQHF. J is TRBJ1-5 and V is TRBV5-5; D is unclear. The CDR3 spans 13 residues. Trimming stripped 0 bases from V and 6 bases from J, with 7 bases between. The germline CDR1 and CDR2 sequences are SGHKS and YYEKEE (reference sequence). The complete variable domain, with remaining parts taken from reference TRBV5-5 and TRBJ1-5, reads DAGVTQSPTHLIKTRGQQVTLRCSPISGHKSVSWYQQVLGQGPQFIFQYYEKEERGRGNFPDRFSARQFPNYSSELNVNALLLGDSALYLCASSLDPGQPQHFGDGTRLSIL.

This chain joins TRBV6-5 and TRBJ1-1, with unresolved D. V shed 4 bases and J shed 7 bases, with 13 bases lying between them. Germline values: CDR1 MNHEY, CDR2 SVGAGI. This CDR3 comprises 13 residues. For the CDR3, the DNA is TGTGCCAGCAGTTCCCCTTTTTTTTATGAAGCTTTCTTT. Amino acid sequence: CASSSPFFYEAFF.

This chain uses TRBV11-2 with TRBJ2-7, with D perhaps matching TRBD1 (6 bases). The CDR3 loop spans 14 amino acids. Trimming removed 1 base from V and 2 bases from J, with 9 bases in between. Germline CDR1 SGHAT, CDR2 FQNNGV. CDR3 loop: CASSLGQVAYEQYF. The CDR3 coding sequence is TGTGCCAGCAGCTTAGGACAGGTGGCCTACGAGCAGTACTTC.

The CDR3 DNA follows: TGTGCCAGCAGCTCTCGCCTAAACACCGGGGAGCTGTTTTTT. Translation gives CASSSRLNTGELFF. The chain has TRBV5-4 and TRBJ2-2, with D unresolved. CDR1 and CDR2 from the germline V gene are SGHNT and YYREEE (reference sequence). Trimming pared 3 bases from V and 2 bases from J, leaving 8 bases between. There are 14 residues in the CDR3. The variable domain in full, with the rest retrieved from reference TRBV5-4 and TRBJ2-2, is ETGVTQSPTHLIKTRGQQVTLRCSSQSGHNTVSWYQQALGQGPQFIFQYYREEENGRGNFPPRFSGLQFPNYSSELNVNALELDDSALYLCASSSRLNTGELFFGEGSRLTVL.

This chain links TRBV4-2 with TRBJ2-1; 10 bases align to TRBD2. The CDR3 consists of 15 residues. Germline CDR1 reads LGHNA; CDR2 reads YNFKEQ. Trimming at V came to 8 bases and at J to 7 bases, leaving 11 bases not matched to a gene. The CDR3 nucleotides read TGTGCCAGCCAGCCAAGCGGGGGGGCCTCGAATGAGCAGTTCTTC. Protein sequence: CASQPSGGASNEQFF.

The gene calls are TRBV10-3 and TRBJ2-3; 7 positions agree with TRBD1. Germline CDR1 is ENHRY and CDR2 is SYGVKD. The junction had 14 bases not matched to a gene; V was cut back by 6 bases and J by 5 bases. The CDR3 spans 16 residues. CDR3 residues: CAIRTGLLSSVDTQYF. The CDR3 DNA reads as TGTGCCATCAGGACAGGGTTGTTGAGTTCCGTAGATACGCAGTATTTT.

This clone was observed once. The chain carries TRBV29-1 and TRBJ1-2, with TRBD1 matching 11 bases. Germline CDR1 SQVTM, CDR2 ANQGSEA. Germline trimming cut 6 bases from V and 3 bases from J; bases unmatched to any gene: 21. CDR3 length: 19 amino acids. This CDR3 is CSVGTPGQGGQNPDYGYTF. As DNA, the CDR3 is TGCAGCGTGGGGACCCCGGGACAGGGGGGTCAAAATCCTGACTATGGCTACACCTTC. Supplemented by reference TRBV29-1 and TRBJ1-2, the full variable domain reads SAVISQKPSRDICQRGTSLTIQCQVDSQVTMMFWYRQQPGQSLTLIATANQGSEATYESGFVIDKFPISRPNLTFSTLTVSNMSPEDSSIYLCSVGTPGQGGQNPDYGYTFGSGTRLTVV.

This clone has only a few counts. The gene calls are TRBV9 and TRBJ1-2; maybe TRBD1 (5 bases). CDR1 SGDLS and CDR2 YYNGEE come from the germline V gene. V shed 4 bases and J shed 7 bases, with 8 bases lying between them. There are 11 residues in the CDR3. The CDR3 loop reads CASSPGFGYTF. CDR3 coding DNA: TGTGCCAGCAGCCCAGGGTTTGGCTACACCTTC.

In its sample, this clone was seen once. The CDR3 reads CASSVQGIQETQYF. CDR3 sequence (DNA): TGCGCCAGCAGCGTCCAGGGGATACAAGAGACCCAGTACTTC. This chain links TRBV5-1 with TRBJ2-5; maybe TRBD1 (6 bases). The length of the CDR3 is 14 residues. The V end was cut by 4 bases, the J end by 2 bases, with 12 bases between. Germline-derived CDR1 and CDR2 are SGHRS and YFSETQ. Full variable domain (remainder filled in from reference TRBV5-1 and TRBJ2-5): KAGVTQTPRYLIKTRGQQVTLSCSPISGHRSVSWYQQTPGQGLQFLFEYFSETQRNKGNFPGRFSGRQFSNSRSEMNVSTLELGDSALYLCASSVQGIQETQYFGPGTRLLVL.

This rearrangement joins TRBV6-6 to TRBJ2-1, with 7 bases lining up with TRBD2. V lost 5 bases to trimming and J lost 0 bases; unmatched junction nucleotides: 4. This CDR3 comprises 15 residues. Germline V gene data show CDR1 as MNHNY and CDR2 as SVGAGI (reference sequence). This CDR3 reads CASSLADPSYNEQFF. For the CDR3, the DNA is TGTGCCAGCAGTCTAGCGGACCCCTCCTACAATGAGCAGTTCTTC.